This T cell receptor beta chain was found in a study of cytomegalovirus exposure and HLA in healthy donors. Looking at the study overall: Caucasian-associated ancestry cluster membership applied to 75% to 85% of several hundred genotyped donors.

Researchers ran the PCR with 60 Vbeta and 13 Jbeta primers. Profiled with immunoSEQ multiplex PCR; TCRdb holds only in-frame clones, not every one. The sample shows about 130,000 clones, about 80% of them seen only once. This TCR came from a girl aged 2 to 9 in good health and CMV-seronegative. The sequencing input was PBMCs.

Written as DNA, the CDR3 is TGTGCCAGCAGCGCGTCAACGCCCGGGATAGAGGACTATGGCTACACCTTC. This codes for CASSASTPGIEDYGYTF. The gene calls are TRBV9 and TRBJ1-2; D not resolved. The germline CDR1 and CDR2 sequences are SGDLS and YYNGEE. V gave up 3 bases and J gave up 3 bases, with 21 bases separating them. The CDR3 spans 17 residues.